This TCR beta chain was obtained from a study of early stage breast cancer tumors. Profiling relied on immunoSEQ multiplex PCR, and the TCRdb table lists in-frame clones only, not all of them. The sample has several thousand clones; 65% to 80% are singletons. The CDR3 spans 15 residues. Germline-derived CDR1 and CDR2 are SGHRS and YFSETQ. V lost 4 bases to trimming and J lost 1 base; unmatched junction nucleotides: 6. To note about this clone: This CDR3 is also generated by other DNA sequences in the sample.

The sample comprised breast tumor tissue. This sequence was found in a person between 55 and 69 years old with breast cancer. The chain combines TRBV5-1 with TRBJ2-5; TRBD1 matches 8 bases. The CDR3 region is CASSPDRVGQETQYF. As DNA, the CDR3 is TGCGCCAGCAGCCCGGACAGGGTTGGCCAAGAGACCCAGTACTTC.